This T cell receptor beta chain was profiled in a study of PD-L1 blockade in urothelial cancer. Background on the study: Atezolizumab (1,200 mg intravenously every 3 weeks) began in 2014 for patients.

Method: immunoSEQ multiplex PCR; TCRdb's copy keeps in-frame clones and lacks some. The sample records 98,000 or so clones, about 90% being singletons. Germline loops: CDR1 SGHTA, CDR2 FQGNSA. The junction had 10 bases not matched to a gene; V was cut back by 3 bases and J by 6 bases. This CDR3 contains 17 residues. This clone was seen just once. Described time point: pretreatment peripheral blood. V and J are TRBV7-2 and TRBJ2-1; 11 nucleotides line up with TRBD2. The receptor was derived from a man between 60 and 75 years old with urothelial cancer. This material consisted of PBMCs, taken around atezolizumab (anti-PD-L1) treatment. The chain's CDR3 is CASSFFGASGGFNEQFF. The CDR3, as DNA: TGTGCCAGCAGCTTCTTTGGGGCTAGCGGGGGGTTCAATGAGCAGTTCTTC.